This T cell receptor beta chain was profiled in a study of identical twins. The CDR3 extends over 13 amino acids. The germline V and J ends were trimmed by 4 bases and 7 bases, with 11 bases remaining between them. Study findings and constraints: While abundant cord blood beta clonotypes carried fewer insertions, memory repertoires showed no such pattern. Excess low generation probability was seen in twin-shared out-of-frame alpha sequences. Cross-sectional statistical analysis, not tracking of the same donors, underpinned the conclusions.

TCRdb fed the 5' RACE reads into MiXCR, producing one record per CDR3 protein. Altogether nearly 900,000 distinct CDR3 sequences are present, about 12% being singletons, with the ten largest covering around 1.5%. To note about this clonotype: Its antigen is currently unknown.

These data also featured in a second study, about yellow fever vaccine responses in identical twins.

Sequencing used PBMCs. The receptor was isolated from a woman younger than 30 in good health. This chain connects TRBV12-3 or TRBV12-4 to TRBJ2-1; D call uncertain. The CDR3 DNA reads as TGTGCCAGCAGTTCGAGGACCTTAAATGAGCAGTTCTTC. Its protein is CASSSRTLNEQFF.